Following are 20 T cell receptor beta chains from one sample sequenced in a study of shared clonotypes between healthy human individuals. Naive CD8 cells were CD45RO-negative, positively selected for CCR7, excluding terminally differentiated effector memory CD45RA+ cells. The table came from immunoSEQ multiplex PCR; TCRdb's copy has only in-frame clones and leaves some out. The table includes approximately 1.9 million clones, 93% detected once. Sequenced: naive CD8+ T cells from PBMCs. These receptors were collected from a young man in good health. Some clones in this sample may be carry-over from other donors' samples.

The chain is built from TRBV7-8 and TRBJ2-1; 7 bases map to TRBD1. Germline V gene lookup returns CDR1 SGHVS and CDR2 FQNEAQ. V gave up 5 bases and J gave up 3 bases; unmatched junction bases: 10. The CDR3 loop spans 16 amino acids. The CDR3 nucleotides are TGTGCCAGCAGCCTTATCCCGACAGGGATCTACAATGAGCAGTTCTTC. Translation gives CASSLIPTGIYNEQFF.

This clone was found once. The chain joins TRBV7-9 to TRBJ1-4; no clear D. Germline CDR1 is SEHNR and CDR2 is FQNEAQ (reference sequence). The CDR3 loop spans 11 amino acids. Deletions cut 5 bases from V and 8 bases from J, with 6 bases between. CDR3 coding DNA: TGTGCCAGCAGCGCAACCGAAAAACTGTTTTTT. It yields the protein CASSATEKLFF.

The rearrangement uses TRBV5-8 and TRBJ1-1; D is possibly TRBD1 (6 bases). V was shortened by 2 bases and J by 3 bases, with 20 bases between the two germline ends. CDR1 and CDR2 (germline): SGHTS, YDEGEE. The CDR3 is made up of 17 amino acids. This CDR3 reads CASSFGVRRGRYTEAFF. The CDR3 DNA reads TGTGCCAGCAGCTTTGGTGTTCGACGGGGGCGGTACACTGAAGCTTTCTTT.

J is TRBJ2-4 and V is TRBV11-2; TRBD2 might be the D (6 bases). CDR1 is SGHAT and CDR2 is FQNNGV in the germline V gene. The ends were cut back, 1 base at V and 13 bases at J, with 17 bases in the middle. The CDR3 is 14 residues long. CDR3 sequence: CASSLARGPRGQYF. The CDR3 nucleotides read TGTGCCAGCAGCTTAGCCCGTGGGCCCCGGGGGCAGTACTTC.

The chain combines TRBV19 with TRBJ1-1; no firm D call. Germline CDR1 reads LNHDA; CDR2 reads SQIVND (reference sequence). The CDR3 runs to 13 residues. V lost 3 bases, J lost 5 bases, and 10 bases lay in between. Here the CDR3 reads CASSIYTRTEAFF. The CDR3 DNA reads as TGTGCCAGTAGTATTTATACGCGAACTGAAGCTTTCTTT.

This rearrangement joins TRBV7-9 to TRBJ2-1; 8 bases align to TRBD2. The CDR3 spans 17 residues. V shed 0 bases and J 0 bases; nucleotides not matched to a gene: 4. The germline V gene has CDR1 SEHNR and CDR2 FQNEAQ (reference sequence). The CDR3 DNA reads as TGTGCCAGCAGCTTAGCGCTAGCGGGCAGCTCCTACAATGAGCAGTTCTTC. This translates into CASSLALAGSSYNEQFF.

CDR3 bases: TGTGCCAGCAGCTTAGCCCCGGGCCAGATGGCCACCGGGGAGCTGTTTTTT. Its protein is CASSLAPGQMATGELFF. This chain joins TRBV7-7 and TRBJ2-2; no firm D call. Germline CDR1 is SSHAT and CDR2 is FNYEAQ (reference sequence). V was pared by 0 bases and J by 4 bases, with 15 bases between. CDR3 length: 17 amino acids.

The genes are TRBV9 and TRBJ2-2, with 8 bases aligning to TRBD2. Germline CDR1 and CDR2: SGDLS and YYNGEE. Trimming cost V 2 bases and J 13 bases; bases outside gene matches: 13. This CDR3 spans 15 amino acids. Written as DNA, the CDR3 is TGTGCCAGCAGCGTCACGTACGAGACTAGCGTGGGGCTGTTTTTT. Its translation: CASSVTYETSVGLFF.

The chain recombines TRBV14 with TRBJ2-1, with 12 bases fitting TRBD2. There are 19 residues in the CDR3. Per the germline V gene, CDR1 is SGHDN and CDR2 is FVKESK. V lost 0 bases and J lost 5; bases outside the gene matches: 11. The DNA for the CDR3 is TGTGCCAGCAGCCAAGATGCCCTGACTAGCGGGAGAGGGGACAATGAGCAGTTCTTC. Translating it yields CASSQDALTSGRGDNEQFF.

The V and J genes are TRBV30 and TRBJ2-1, with 15 bases aligning to TRBD2. The CDR3 spans 22 residues. V trimming: 3 bases; J trimming: 2 bases; junction bases outside the gene matches: 20. The germline V gene encodes CDR1 GTSNPN and CDR2 SVGIG (reference sequence). DNA of the CDR3: TGTGCCTGGAGACCTCCTACACGTAAAATCGGACTAGCGGGAGGGCCCTACAATGAGCAGTTCTTC. Amino acids: CAWRPPTRKIGLAGGPYNEQFF.

The V and J genes are TRBV28 and TRBJ1-2; a possible D gene is TRBD1 (5 bases). Germline values: CDR1 MDHEN, CDR2 SYDVKM. The CDR3 covers 15 residues. The ends were cut back, 0 bases at V and 2 bases at J, with 10 bases in the middle. The DNA for the CDR3 is TGTGCCAGCAGTTTATGGGAGGGGTTCAACTATGGCTACACCTTC. Its protein product is CASSLWEGFNYGYTF.

This chain connects TRBV18 to TRBJ2-2; tentative D call: TRBD2 (6 bases). V was cut by 1 base and J by 1 base, with 10 bases left in between. From germline, CDR1 is KGHSH and CDR2 LQKENI. The CDR3 runs 16 residues. This CDR3 reads CASSPRREVNTGELFF. The DNA of the CDR3 is TGTGCCAGCTCACCACGGAGGGAGGTGAACACCGGGGAGCTGTTTTTT.

The chain uses TRBV6-5 and TRBJ2-5, with 8 bases fitting TRBD1. The CDR3 consists of 15 residues. V lost 6 bases and J lost 5; bases outside the gene matches: 11. Germline loops: CDR1 MNHEY, CDR2 SVGAGI. The DNA for the CDR3 is TGTGCCAGCAGGCCCACAGGGGGTAGTCCGGAGACCCAGTACTTC. Translated: CASRPTGGSPETQYF.

The chain couples TRBV4-1 to TRBJ2-5, with 9 nucleotides matching TRBD2. CDR1 is MGHRA, CDR2 YSYEKL, per germline. Germline trimming cut 1 base from V and 1 base from J; bases unmatched to any gene: 10. This CDR3 contains 18 residues. The DNA for the CDR3 is TGCGCCAGCAGCCAAGGCTTAGGACTAGCGAAAATCCAAGAGACCCAGTACTTC. This gives the protein CASSQGLGLAKIQETQYF.

The chain joins TRBV5-1 to TRBJ2-7; D could derive from TRBD1 or TRBD2 (5 bases each). Per the germline V gene, CDR1 is SGHRS and CDR2 is YFSETQ. V lost 0 bases, J lost 2 bases, and 15 bases lay in between. The CDR3 contains 16 residues. CDR3 DNA: TGCGCCAGCAGCTTGGCAGGTGAGGGGAACCCCTACGAGCAGTACTTC. The encoded protein is CASSLAGEGNPYEQYF.

The table lists this clone with a few counts. The gene calls are TRBV7-9 and TRBJ1-2, with D uncertain. Germline CDR1 and CDR2: SEHNR and FQNEAQ (reference sequence). CDR3 length: 10 residues. V was shortened by 3 bases and J by 6 bases, with 2 bases between the two germline ends. In nucleotides, the CDR3 is TGTGCCAGCAGCTTCAATGGCTACACCTTC. This translates into CASSFNGYTF.

The chain links TRBV10-3 to TRBJ2-1; 8 nucleotides match TRBD2. Germline CDR1 ENHRY, CDR2 SYGVKD. V trimming: 6 bases; J trimming: 15 bases; junction bases outside the gene matches: 10. The CDR3 has 12 residues. The CDR3 sequence: CAISAPGLGLFF. CDR3 coding DNA: TGTGCCATCAGCGCACCGGGACTAGGGTTGTTCTTC.

This clone has only a few counts. The chain combines TRBV30 with TRBJ1-2, with D possibly being TRBD1 (5 bases). The CDR3 is 13 amino acids. CDR1 and CDR2 from the germline V gene are GTSNPN and SVGIG (reference sequence). Trimming pared 1 base from V and 6 bases from J, leaving 12 bases between. This CDR3 reads CAWSGSGYDGYTF. In DNA, the CDR3 is TGTGCCTGGAGTGGTTCAGGGTACGATGGCTACACCTTC.

The chain is built from TRBV6-5 and TRBJ1-5, with D uncertain. The V gene lost 4 bases and the J gene lost 7 bases, with 14 bases spanning the gap. CDR1 is MNHEY, CDR2 SVGAGI, per germline. CDR3 size: 14 residues. As DNA, the CDR3 is TGTGCCAGCAGTTTAGTAGGGCCGGCGCAGCCCCAGCATTTT. Translated, it gives CASSLVGPAQPQHF.

The rearrangement joins TRBV15 to TRBJ2-7; TRBD1 matches at 9 bases. Germline CDR1 is LNHNV and CDR2 is YYDKDF (reference sequence). V gave up 3 bases and J gave up 5 bases; unmatched junction bases: 8. This CDR3 is built from 15 residues. The CDR3 protein is CATSSTTWTGDEQYF. The CDR3 nucleotides are TGTGCCACCAGCAGCACTACTTGGACAGGGGACGAGCAGTACTTC.